This is a list of T cell receptor beta chains from one sample in a study of blood T cell repertoires in COVID-19. The assay was immunoSEQ multiplex PCR, and TCRdb's table has in-frame clones only and misses some. This sample carries about 500,000 clones, about 91% of them seen once, and the ten largest clones take approximately 0.9%. Sequencing was performed on peripheral blood. The receptors come from a young man with COVID-19, enrolled during active disease. Each CDR3 is given with its conserved first and last residue. D genes are given only for firm matches. Part of the rows lack a size; the others show once, few, many or a class for expanded clones.

j_call | v_call | d_call | clone_size | cdr3_nt | cdr3_aa
TRBJ2-2 | TRBV12-5 | TRBD2 | once | TGTGCTAGTGGGCTCCTGCCTAGCGGGAGTCGTGGCACCGGGGAGCTGTTTTTT | CASGLLPSGSRGTGELFF
TRBJ2-7 | TRBV10-3 | TRBD2 | - | TGTGCCATCAGTGGCGACGGCGGGGGCGAGCAGTACTTC | CAISGDGGGEQYF
TRBJ2-3 | TRBV10-3 | TRBD2 | - | TGTGCCATCAGACCACTAGCGGGAGGGCCCGATACGCAGTATTTT | CAIRPLAGGPDTQYF
TRBJ2-1 | TRBV2 | TRBD1 | - | TGTGCCAGCAGTGCACAGGGGGCGGGAGTCGTAAATGAGCAGTTCTTC | CASSAQGAGVVNEQFF
TRBJ2-7 | TRBV18 | TRBD1 | - | TGTGCCAGCTCACCTCATCCGCAGGGGGCGGACGAGCAGTACTTC | CASSPHPQGADEQYF
TRBJ2-7 | TRBV10-2 | TRBD2 | - | TGCGCCAGCAGTGAGTCGGGCAGCGGGGGCCAGTACGAGCAGTACTTC | CASSESGSGGQYEQYF
TRBJ2-5 | TRBV5-6 | TRBD1 | - | TGTGCCAGCAGCTGGACAGGGGCAGAGACCCAGTACTTC | CASSWTGAETQYF
TRBJ2-3 | TRBV10-1 | - | - | TGCGCCAGCAGGACGGGGGGCACAGATACGCAGTATTTT | CASRTGGTDTQYF
TRBJ1-1 | TRBV5-1 | TRBD1 | few | TGCGCCAGCAGCTTGAATACAGGGGCTTTGGACACTGAAGCTTTCTTT | CASSLNTGALDTEAFF
TRBJ2-3 | TRBV2 | - | - | TGTGCCAGCAGGGGTGCGGGTCTAGATACGCAGTATTTT | CASRGAGLDTQYF
TRBJ2-1 | TRBV5-5 | - | - | TGTGCCAGCAGCGGGTCCGGGAATGAGCAGTTCTTC | CASSGSGNEQFF
TRBJ1-1 | TRBV11-2 | - | once | TGTGCCAGCAGCTTTTCTCCTGGGCATTCGACTGAAGCTTTCTTT | CASSFSPGHSTEAFF
TRBJ2-7 | TRBV27 | TRBD2 | - | TGTGCCAGCAGTTTATCAGCGGGGACCTACGAGCAGTACTTC | CASSLSAGTYEQYF
TRBJ2-7 | TRBV21-1 | - | - | TGTGCCAGCAGCAAAGATCAGGGGCGATCAACCTACGAGCAGTACTTC | CASSKDQGRSTYEQYF
TRBJ2-7 | TRBV11-3 | - | - | TGTGCCAGCAGCTTAGCAACAGGACCCTATTACGAGCAGTACTTC | CASSLATGPYYEQYF
TRBJ1-3 | TRBV4-1 | - | - | TGCGCCAGCAGCCAAGGACATACCTCTGGAAACACCATATATTTT | CASSQGHTSGNTIYF
TRBJ2-1 | TRBV18 | - | - | TGTGCCAGCTCACCGCAGTCCAACCACAATGAGCAGTTCTTC | CASSPQSNHNEQFF
TRBJ2-1 | TRBV3-1/TRBV3-2 | TRBD2 | - | TGTGCCAGCAGGCCCTCGAGCGGGGGGGCCTTGAATGAGCAGTTCTTC | CASRPSSGGALNEQFF
TRBJ2-3 | TRBV11-2 | - | - | TGTGCCAGCAGCCCCGGAGTGGTAGCTGCGTATTTT | CASSPGVVAAYF
TRBJ2-7 | TRBV5-5 | - | - | TGTGCCAGCAGCTTTGGGGCAGTCGCCTACGAGCAGTACTTC | CASSFGAVAYEQYF
TRBJ2-5 | TRBV7-2 | TRBD2 | - | TGTGCCAGCAGCTTAGGTCTAGCGGGAGGGCCGATACGAGAGACCCAGTACTTC | CASSLGLAGGPIRETQYF
TRBJ1-5 | TRBV2 | TRBD1 | - | TGTGCCAGCGCCGGGACAGTTCACAATCAGCCCCAGCATTTT | CASAGTVHNQPQHF
TRBJ2-6 | TRBV19 | - | - | TGTGCCAGTAGTATTTCAGTCTCTGGGGCCAACGTCCTGACTTTC | CASSISVSGANVLTF
TRBJ1-6 | TRBV27 | - | - | TGTGCCAGCAGTCTAGGACAGAGCTCCTATAATTCACCCCTCCACTTT | CASSLGQSSYNSPLHF
TRBJ2-7 | TRBV19 | TRBD1 | - | TGTGCCAGTAGTATTCACCCCCAGGGGGCTAGCTCCTACGAGCAGTACTTC | CASSIHPQGASSYEQYF
TRBJ2-2 | TRBV27 | - | once | TGTGCCACCCAGTTTTACAGGAACACCGGGGAGCTGTTTTTT | CATQFYRNTGELFF
TRBJ1-6 | TRBV7-9 | - | - | TGTGCCAGCAGCTTCGGCAGGGGAATTTCACCCCTCCACTTT | CASSFGRGISPLHF
TRBJ2-2 | TRBV28 | - | once | TGTGCCAGCAGTTTTGGGGGCGTGGAGCTGTTTTTT | CASSFGGVELFF
TRBJ2-5 | TRBV5-1 | - | - | TGCGCCAGCAGCTTGGTCCCAGGGCAGGAGACCCAGTACTTC | CASSLVPGQETQYF
TRBJ1-5 | TRBV4-2 | - | few | TGTGCCAGCAGCCAAGGTATCAATCAGCCCCAGCATTTT | CASSQGINQPQHF
TRBJ2-3 | TRBV20-1 | - | - | TGCAGTGCTAGGAGGGCTGATACGCAGTATTTT | CSARRADTQYF
TRBJ1-1 | TRBV19 | - | - | TGTGCCAGTAGTCACAGGGAGAACACTGAAGCTTTCTTT | CASSHRENTEAFF
TRBJ2-1 | TRBV7-2 | - | - | TGTGCCAGCAGCCCACGGGGGAAGGCCAATGAGCAGTTCTTC | CASSPRGKANEQFF
TRBJ1-6 | TRBV2 | - | few | TGTGCCAGCATGCGGTCGGGGGTGGATAATTCACCCCTCCACTTT | CASMRSGVDNSPLHF
TRBJ1-1 | TRBV4-1 | TRBD1 | - | TGCGCCAGCAGGCCCGGGACAGGGAACACTGAAGCTTTCTTT | CASRPGTGNTEAFF
TRBJ2-1 | TRBV27 | - | - | TGTGCCAGCACCTCGGGGGTGAGGTACAATGAGCAGTTCTTC | CASTSGVRYNEQFF
TRBJ2-2 | TRBV5-4 | TRBD2 | - | TGTGCCAGCAGCTTGGTTGCGCGGGAGGGATCCGGGGAGCTGTTTTTT | CASSLVAREGSGELFF
TRBJ2-7 | TRBV30 | TRBD2 | - | TGTGCCTGGATCCCAGCTAGCGGCTACGAGCAGTACTTC | CAWIPASGYEQYF
TRBJ2-1 | TRBV12-3/TRBV12-4 | - | - | TGTGCCAGCAGCCGCGGGTCCTACAATGAGCAGTTCTTC | CASSRGSYNEQFF
TRBJ2-2 | TRBV3-1/TRBV3-2 | - | - | TGTGCCAGCAGCGCGACAGGGAGGAGTACCGGGGAGCTGTTTTTT | CASSATGRSTGELFF
TRBJ2-3 | TRBV6-2/TRBV6-3 | TRBD2 | - | TGTGCCAGCAGTTACGAGCTAGGACTAGCTCAGCATACGCAGTATTTT | CASSYELGLAQHTQYF
TRBJ2-1 | TRBV5-4 | TRBD2 | few | TGTGCCAGCAGCCCCCCAAAGTTGGCGGGGGGGTCCTACAATGAGCAGTTCTTC | CASSPPKLAGGSYNEQFF
TRBJ2-2 | TRBV5-4 | TRBD2 | - | TGTGCCAGCAGCTTGGCATGGACTAGCGGGAGGGCCTCTATTCACGGGGAGCTGTTTTTT | CASSLAWTSGRASIHGELFF
TRBJ2-3 | TRBV24-1 | - | - | TGTGCCACCAGTGAACCCTACAGGGCAGATACGCAGTATTTT | CATSEPYRADTQYF
TRBJ1-2 | TRBV12-3/TRBV12-4 | TRBD1 | - | TGTGCCACCGGACAGGGTTTGGCTGGCTACACCTTC | CATGQGLAGYTF
TRBJ2-3 | TRBV5-4 | TRBD2 | once | TGTGCCAGCAGCGACCTGGCGGGGGGGCCGACCGATACGCAGTATTTT | CASSDLAGGPTDTQYF
TRBJ1-5 | TRBV24-1 | - | - | TGTGCCACCAGTGACAATAGGAGGGATCCGCAGCCCCAGCATTTT | CATSDNRRDPQPQHF
TRBJ1-1 | TRBV7-9 | TRBD1 | once | TGTGCCAGCAGTCATTCGACAGGGTTGAACACTGAAGCTTTCTTT | CASSHSTGLNTEAFF